This TCR gamma chain emerged from a study of Vδ1+ human thymocytes. Study-wide results and caveats: Thymic TRG and TRD repertoires appeared highly polyclonal. Thymic delta-chain repertoires held roughly 18% Vdelta2 sequences and few Vdelta3, despite high sort purity.

The template was reverse-transcribed extracted RNA. Multiplex PCR used pooled V-gene forward primers and a constant-region reverse primer to amplify CDR3s. TCRdb re-called the multiplex PCR reads with CATT. The sample has more than 25,000 gamma-chain clones, roughly 20% seen once. As concerns this clone: Its antigen is unknown.

J lost 0 bases, V lost 4 bases, and 6 bases had no gene match. This CDR3 region has 14 residues. From germline, CDR1 is VENAVY and CDR2 YDSYNSRV. The chain employs TRGV8 and TRGJ1 or TRGJ2. The clonotype was recovered from a boy under two years old who had congenital heart surgery. Source material: Vdelta1+ gamma-delta thymocytes from the thymus. Described subset: FACS-sorted CD3+ TCRalphabeta- TCRVdelta1+ TCRVdelta2- thymocytes. CDR3 bases: TGTGCCACCTGGGAGCCACGGAATTATTATAAGAAACTCTTT. It codes for CATWEPRNYYKKLF.